A selection of T cell receptor beta chains follows, all from one sample in a study of T cells after yellow fever vaccination. Each CDR3 protein is one row after TCRdb ran MiXCR on the 5' RACE reads. The data contain about 510,000 distinct CDR3 sequences, 21% of them singletons. The sequencing used PBMCs, collected more than 20 days after the first yellow fever vaccination. These receptor sequences come from a man younger than 35 who received the YFV17D yellow fever vaccine. The CDR3 runs from the conserved cysteine through the conserved F or W. The order of the fields is CDR3 protein, V gene, J gene.

CASSLGVFEPQHF	TRBV28	TRBJ1-5
CASNHLQDPNTEAFF	TRBV3-1	TRBJ1-1
CASSLVSGGNTIYF	TRBV5-1	TRBJ1-3
CASSSLRGKAYEQYF	TRBV7-9	TRBJ2-7
CASSYEVNTGELFF	TRBV10-1	TRBJ2-2
CASRLSPRAKNIQYF	TRBV5-6	TRBJ2-4
CASRRDRSYNEQFF	TRBV5-5	TRBJ2-1
CATSRRGGQGGFNEQFF	TRBV15	TRBJ2-1
CASSYSGRGSTDTQYF	TRBV6-5	TRBJ2-3
CASSLGQGASGYTF	TRBV5-5	TRBJ1-2
CASSPGQGSLFGGYTF	TRBV12-3/TRBV12-4	TRBJ1-2
CASRLAGATDTQYF	TRBV25-1	TRBJ2-3
CASSSRDRGYEQYF	TRBV12-3/TRBV12-4	TRBJ2-7
CASRSRRTGTSRETQYF	TRBV7-8	TRBJ2-5
CASSRQQGAYYEQYF	TRBV7-2	TRBJ2-7
CASSIEGTITGELFF	TRBV19	TRBJ2-2
CASSSHPRGPNTGELFF	TRBV7-9	TRBJ2-2
CASSFQASYQETQYF	TRBV7-9	TRBJ2-5
CASSSVTSLNGDTQYF	TRBV7-9	TRBJ2-3
CASSRKTDRADGAFF	TRBV5-1	TRBJ1-1
CASSPRLVGGTGELFF	TRBV3-1	TRBJ2-2
CASSPQGSVAFF	TRBV12-3/TRBV12-4	TRBJ1-1
CASSRGAVSGYTF	TRBV12-3/TRBV12-4	TRBJ1-2
CASSQAVGTGQETQYF	TRBV4-1	TRBJ2-5
CSVTPGQTADYGYTF	TRBV20-1	TRBJ1-2
CASSLMARETQYF	TRBV12-3/TRBV12-4	TRBJ2-5
CASSFRDRGSDEQFF	TRBV7-3	TRBJ2-1